These 23 T cell receptor beta chains originate from one sample sequenced in a study of spatial heterogeneity in lung cancer. As to time point: sample taken at primary tumor resection. Whole RNA from tumor, nontumor lung or frozen PBMC was sequenced unsorted. Using its own MiXCR run on the 5' RACE reads, TCRdb lists one record per CDR3 protein. Of 70,000 to 90,000 distinct CDR3 sequences listed, about an eighth are singletons. Material: PBMCs, obtained at surgery. The receptors shown here come from a male donor with early-stage non-small cell lung cancer.

This clonotype was seen a handful of times. J is TRBJ1-2 and V is TRBV7-9; TRBD1 is a possible D gene (5 bases). Trimming cost V 5 bases and J 8 bases, with 15 bases left between them. This CDR3 has 13 residues. Per the germline V gene, CDR1 is SEHNR and CDR2 is FQNEAQ (reference sequence). The CDR3 DNA reads as TGTGCCAGCAGCCGGGGAGGGGTTTCGGGCTACACCTTC. Translating gives CASSRGGVSGYTF.

The rearrangement joins TRBV5-1 to TRBJ1-1; D is ambiguous. V was clipped by 0 bases and J by 0 bases, with 9 bases between them. The CDR3 loop spans 15 amino acids. The germline V gene has CDR1 SGHRS and CDR2 YFSETQ. Here the CDR3 reads CASSLELSMNTEAFF. DNA of the CDR3: TGCGCCAGCAGCTTGGAGTTATCCATGAACACTGAAGCTTTCTTT.

The chain uses TRBV30 and TRBJ2-3; D may be TRBD1 (5 bases). The V end lost 5 bases, the J end lost 5 bases, and 8 bases lay between the germline ends. Per germline, CDR1 GTSNPN and CDR2 SVGIG (reference sequence). This CDR3 has 11 residues. CDR3 sequence (DNA): TGTGCCTGGGGGGCCCTAGATACGCAGTATTTT. The encoded protein is CAWGALDTQYF.

This clonotype appeared a few times. The chain recombines TRBV29-1 with TRBJ1-5; D unclear. CDR3 length: 11 amino acids. The germline V gene has CDR1 SQVTM and CDR2 ANQGSEA. V gave up 4 bases and J gave up 6 bases, with 7 bases separating them. The CDR3 is CSVGDGQPQHF. CDR3 DNA: TGCAGCGTTGGAGACGGTCAGCCCCAGCATTTT.

V and J are TRBV6-2 or TRBV6-3 and TRBJ1-5, with D unclear. Trimming took off 1 base at V and 7 bases at J, with 8 bases between the two ends. Germline lookup yields CDR1 MNHEY and CDR2 SVGEGT. CDR3 length: 13 residues. CDR3 sequence reads: CASSYWRSQPQHF. The CDR3, as DNA: TGTGCCAGCAGTTACTGGAGATCGCAGCCCCAGCATTTT.

This clonotype was seen repeatedly, ten times or more. The rearrangement joins TRBV29-1 to TRBJ2-1, with TRBD1 identical over 8 bases. With V trimmed by 5 bases and J by 0 bases, 9 bases remained unmatched. The CDR3 runs to 16 residues. Germline V gene data show CDR1 as SQVTM and CDR2 as ANQGSEA. The CDR3: CSVPSGQASSYNEQFF. For the CDR3, the DNA is TGCAGCGTTCCTTCGGGACAGGCGAGCTCCTACAATGAGCAGTTCTTC.

The sample holds a few counts of this clonotype. The chain employs TRBV10-3 and TRBJ2-7, with 7 bases matching TRBD1. V shed 2 bases and J 3 bases; nucleotides not matched to a gene: 4. Germline V lookup: CDR1 ENHRY, CDR2 SYGVKD. The CDR3 runs 14 residues. In nucleotides, the CDR3 is TGTGCCATCAGTGAGACTGGGACAGTCTACGAGCAGTACTTC. Its translation is CAISETGTVYEQYF.

The J gene is TRBJ2-3, the V gene TRBV27, with D perhaps TRBD1 or TRBD2 (5 bases each). Between the trimmed V and J ends, which lost 5 bases and 2 bases, there was a span of 17 bases. Germline V CDR1 and CDR2: MNHEY, SMNVEV (reference sequence). The CDR3 spans 16 residues. The CDR3 sequence is CASSPQGPRITDTQYF. The CDR3 bases are TGTGCCAGCAGTCCCCAGGGACCGAGAATCACAGATACGCAGTATTTT.

The chain has TRBV2 and TRBJ1-2; D is ambiguous. CDR3 length: 14 residues. Germline V gene data show CDR1 as SNHLY and CDR2 as FYNNEI. Between the trimmed V and J ends, which lost 1 base and 3 bases, there was a span of 9 bases. The CDR3 DNA reads TGTGCCAGCAGTGAAGAGAGACGACACTATGGCTACACCTTC. Translating gives CASSEERRHYGYTF. The full variable domain, its missing parts supplied by reference TRBV2 and TRBJ1-2, is EPEVTQTPSHQVTQMGQEVILRCVPISNHLYFYWYRQILGQKVEFLVSFYNNEISEKSEIFDDQFSVERPDGSNFTLKIRSTKLEDSAMYFCASSEERRHYGYTFGSGTRLTVV.

This clonotype showed up many times. The junction departs from the called germline gene at one end, perhaps through a read error. The chain uses TRBV24-1 and TRBJ2-5, with a tentative D call TRBD2 (6 bases). This CDR3 contains 13 residues. The germline V gene encodes CDR1 KGHDR and CDR2 SFDVKD. CDR3 amino acids: CATGDGTAMTQYF. CDR3 DNA: TGTGCCACCGGTGACGGGACTGCTATGACCCAGTACTTC.

This clonotype was detected a few times. The gene calls are TRBV25-1 and TRBJ2-7, with D tentatively TRBD1 (6 bases). Between the trimmed V and J ends, which lost 9 bases and 0 bases, there was a span of 12 bases. The CDR3 runs 13 residues. Germline V gives CDR1 MGHDK, CDR2 SYGVNS. This CDR3 reads CASPGQTSYEQYF. The CDR3 nucleotides are TGTGCCAGTCCGGGACAAACCTCCTACGAGCAGTACTTC.

This clonotype was recorded a few times. The chain combines TRBV27 with TRBJ2-6, with a weak D call TRBD1 (5 bases). From germline, CDR1 is MNHEY and CDR2 SMNVEV (reference sequence). V was cut by 2 bases and J by 0 bases, with 11 bases left in between. The length of the CDR3 is 17 residues. This CDR3 reads CASSLKGQASGANVLTF. The DNA of the CDR3 is TGTGCCAGCAGTTTAAAGGGGCAGGCCTCTGGGGCCAACGTCCTGACTTTC.

V is TRBV27 and J is TRBJ2-5; the D gene is possibly TRBD1 (7 bases). Germline V lookup: CDR1 MNHEY, CDR2 SMNVEV (reference sequence). The V and J ends lost 3 bases and 5 bases respectively, with 10 bases between them. CDR3 size: 13 residues. The CDR3 DNA reads as TGTGCCAGCAGTTTCAGGGGGGTGGAGACCCAGTACTTC. Its translation: CASSFRGVETQYF.

This rearrangement joins TRBV4-3 to TRBJ2-1; D assignment may be TRBD1 or TRBD2 (5 bases each). The CDR3 is made up of 15 amino acids. The ends were cut back, 0 bases at V and 7 bases at J, with 13 bases in the middle. Germline V lookup: CDR1 LGHNA, CDR2 YSLEER. The CDR3 DNA reads TGCGCCAGCAGCCAAGAGGGGTCGGGACGGAATGAGCAGTTCTTC. Translation gives CASSQEGSGRNEQFF.

This clonotype has ten or more counts. The chain carries TRBV10-3 and TRBJ2-7; no definite D call. V was trimmed by 4 bases and J by 0 bases, leaving 13 bases between them. From germline, CDR1 is ENHRY and CDR2 SYGVKD. The CDR3 is made up of 15 amino acids. The CDR3 loop reads CAISGQDGPSYEQYF. As DNA, the CDR3 is TGTGCCATCAGTGGGCAAGACGGACCCTCCTACGAGCAGTACTTC.

This clonotype was seen a handful of times. The chain recombines TRBV20-1 with TRBJ2-2; tentative D call: TRBD2 (6 bases). Germline V CDR1 and CDR2: DFQATT, SNEGSKA (reference sequence). Trimming pared 3 bases from V and 6 bases from J, leaving 14 bases between. The CDR3 length is 14 residues. CDR3 coding DNA: TGCAGTGCTAGCCCTACATGGGGGGCCGGGGAGCTGTTTTTT. Encoded protein: CSASPTWGAGELFF.

This clonotype was seen at least ten times. This sequence joins TRBV2 and TRBJ2-7; 8 bases align to TRBD1. With 7 bases clipped from V and 6 bases from J, the junction kept 2 bases outside the gene matches. Germline V gene data show CDR1 as SNHLY and CDR2 as FYNNEI. The CDR3 length is 11 residues. This chain's CDR3 is CASMTGAEQYF. Written as DNA, the CDR3 is TGTGCCAGCATGACAGGGGCCGAGCAGTACTTC. The whole variable domain, filled in from reference TRBV2 and TRBJ2-7, reads EPEVTQTPSHQVTQMGQEVILRCVPISNHLYFYWYRQILGQKVEFLVSFYNNEISEKSEIFDDQFSVERPDGSNFTLKIRSTKLEDSAMYFCASMTGAEQYFGPGTRLTVT.

This clonotype has a handful of counts. The gene calls are TRBV4-1 and TRBJ2-3, with D maybe TRBD2 (5 bases). With 4 bases removed from V and 0 bases from J, the gap between germline ends came to 14 bases. This CDR3 spans 16 amino acids. Germline V gene data show CDR1 as MGHRA and CDR2 as YSYEKL. DNA for the CDR3: TGCGCCAGCAGCCTAAGGGCGGGCTCTAGCACAGATACGCAGTATTTT. Protein product: CASSLRAGSSTDTQYF.

This clonotype showed up many times. The chain is built from TRBV10-3 and TRBJ1-5, with 9 positions matching TRBD1. Germline-derived CDR1 and CDR2 are ENHRY and SYGVKD. Germline trimming cut 5 bases from V and 5 bases from J; bases unmatched to any gene: 1. This CDR3 region has 13 residues. Here the CDR3 reads CAISWDRDQPQHF. For the CDR3, the DNA is TGTGCCATCAGTTGGGACAGGGATCAGCCCCAGCATTTT.

The gene calls are TRBV20-1 and TRBJ2-6; 8 bases fit TRBD1. After removal of 5 bases from V and 2 bases from J, the junction contained 14 bases not matched to a gene. Looked up from germline, CDR1 is DFQATT and CDR2 is SNEGSKA (reference sequence). This CDR3 is built from 18 residues. CDR3 bases: TGCAGTGCTCAAGACGCAGGGGGCTACCAGGCTGGGGCCAACGTCCTGACTTTC. Its protein product is CSAQDAGGYQAGANVLTF.

This clonotype was observed at least ten times. The gene calls are TRBV12-3 or TRBV12-4 and TRBJ1-2; the D is unclear. The CDR3 sequence is 12 residues long. With 5 bases removed from V and 7 bases from J, the gap between germline ends came to 11 bases. The CDR3 is CASSGLWGGYTF. CDR3 DNA: TGTGCCAGCAGTGGACTTTGGGGTGGCTACACCTTC.

This clonotype was counted only a few times. The gene calls are TRBV7-2 and TRBJ1-5; TRBD1 might be the D (5 bases). Germline loops: CDR1 SGHTA, CDR2 FQGNSA. CDR3 length equals 14 residues. Trimming stripped 8 bases from V and 1 base from J, with 12 bases between. The CDR3 DNA is TGTGCCAGCTCTCCGACAGCGAGCAATCAGCCCCAGCATTTT. It yields the protein CASSPTASNQPQHF.

The V and J genes are TRBV7-8 and TRBJ1-4; D possibly corresponds to TRBD1 (5 bases). The V and J ends lost 1 base and 14 bases respectively, with 14 bases between them. CDR3 length: 13 residues. Germline CDR1 is SGHVS and CDR2 is FQNEAQ. The CDR3 loop is CASSLGSLGTLFF. CDR3 nucleotides: TGTGCCAGCAGCTTAGGTAGTCTGGGGACCCTGTTTTTT.